The rows below give T cell receptor beta chains drawn from one sample of a study of beta chain features in type 1 diabetes. Sequencing was performed with immunoSEQ multiplex PCR; in TCRdb, only in-frame clones are kept and a portion is missing. The repertoire holds about 160,000 clones, with around 8.3% as singletons. The sequenced sample consisted of central memory CD4+ T cells from blood. These receptors originate from a woman younger than 35 with type 1 diabetes. Each CDR3 is given with its conserved first and last residue. Each record gives: clone size, J gene, D gene, V gene, CDR3 protein, CDR3 DNA. D genes are given only for firm matches. Rows give clone size only sometimes, using once, few, many, or a class for an expanded clone.

size: few
J: TRBJ2-7
D: TRBD1
V: TRBV6-1
CDR3: CASSDSGQYHEQYF
DNA: TGTGCCAGCAGTGACTCGGGACAGTACCACGAGCAGTACTTC

size: few
J: TRBJ2-5
D: NA
V: TRBV6-5
CDR3: CASSYNRETQYF
DNA: TGTGCCAGCAGCTACAACAGGGAGACCCAGTACTTC

size: NA
J: TRBJ2-3
D: TRBD2
V: TRBV5-6
CDR3: CASSFPSGSFADTQYF
DNA: TGTGCCAGCAGCTTCCCTAGCGGGAGTTTCGCAGATACGCAGTATTTT

size: NA
J: TRBJ2-1
D: TRBD1
V: TRBV27
CDR3: CASGRDRAYNEQFF
DNA: TGTGCCAGCGGCCGGGACAGGGCCTACAATGAGCAGTTCTTC

size: few
J: TRBJ2-3
D: TRBD2
V: TRBV7-2
CDR3: CASSLGLAGGTDTQYF
DNA: TGTGCCAGCAGCTTAGGGCTAGCGGGAGGTACAGATACGCAGTATTTT

size: NA
J: TRBJ2-6
D: NA
V: TRBV6-5
CDR3: CASTSGAGANVLTF
DNA: TGTGCCAGCACCTCAGGGGCTGGGGCCAACGTCCTGACTTTC

size: few
J: TRBJ1-2
D: NA
V: TRBV30
CDR3: CAWSVGGGYGYGYTF
DNA: TGTGCCTGGAGTGTAGGGGGGGGGTACGGCTATGGCTACACCTTC

size: NA
J: TRBJ2-4
D: TRBD1
V: TRBV5-4
CDR3: CASSGTGINIQYF
DNA: TGTGCCAGCAGCGGGACAGGGATCAACATTCAGTACTTC

size: NA
J: TRBJ2-5
D: TRBD2
V: TRBV28
CDR3: CASSFQAGGFRETQYF
DNA: TGTGCCAGCAGTTTTCAGGCGGGAGGGTTCCGGGAGACCCAGTACTTC

size: NA
J: TRBJ2-1
D: TRBD2
V: TRBV5-1
CDR3: CASSLGLAGDGEQFF
DNA: TGCGCCAGCAGCCTAGGACTAGCGGGAGATGGTGAGCAGTTCTTC

size: few
J: TRBJ1-5
D: TRBD1
V: TRBV14
CDR3: CASSHGAGGQPQHF
DNA: TGTGCCAGCAGCCACGGGGCAGGGGGCCAGCCCCAGCATTTT

size: NA
J: TRBJ1-1
D: NA
V: TRBV28
CDR3: CASSLSPQVNTEAFF
DNA: TGTGCCAGCAGTTTAAGCCCCCAGGTGAACACTGAAGCTTTCTTT

size: NA
J: TRBJ2-3
D: NA
V: TRBV10-3
CDR3: CAISESSGTDTQYF
DNA: TGTGCCATCAGTGAGTCGTCGGGCACAGATACGCAGTATTTT

size: few
J: TRBJ2-7
D: NA
V: TRBV7-9
CDR3: CASSKNDKPYEQYF
DNA: TGTGCCAGCAGCAAGAACGACAAGCCCTACGAGCAGTACTTC

size: few
J: TRBJ1-2
D: TRBD1
V: TRBV7-9
CDR3: CASSPWTGTDGYTF
DNA: TGTGCCAGCAGCCCTTGGACAGGAACGGATGGCTACACCTTC

size: few
J: TRBJ2-5
D: TRBD2
V: TRBV5-6
CDR3: CASSKGLAQETQYF
DNA: TGTGCCAGCAGCAAGGGACTAGCGCAAGAGACCCAGTACTTC

size: NA
J: TRBJ1-4
D: TRBD1
V: TRBV5-1
CDR3: CASSIQGTVNEKLFF
DNA: TGCGCCAGCAGCATCCAAGGGACAGTGAATGAAAAACTGTTTTTT

size: NA
J: TRBJ1-1
D: NA
V: TRBV30
CDR3: CAWSGTAGVNTEAFF
DNA: TGTGCCTGGAGTGGGACAGCGGGGGTGAACACTGAAGCTTTCTTT

size: few
J: TRBJ2-2
D: NA
V: TRBV5-1
CDR3: CASSARGINTGELFF
DNA: TGCGCCAGCAGCGCAAGGGGGATTAACACCGGGGAGCTGTTTTTT

size: few
J: TRBJ2-1
D: NA
V: TRBV19
CDR3: CASSISRNRYNEQFF
DNA: TGTGCCAGTAGTATTAGCCGAAATAGGTACAATGAGCAGTTCTTC

size: NA
J: TRBJ2-3
D: TRBD2
V: TRBV9
CDR3: CASSPRPSGSRGDTQYF
DNA: TGTGCCAGCAGCCCCCGTCCTAGCGGGAGTAGGGGAGATACGCAGTATTTT

size: few
J: TRBJ2-5
D: TRBD1
V: TRBV30
CDR3: CAYRDRPQETQYF
DNA: TGTGCCTACCGGGACAGGCCCCAAGAGACCCAGTACTTC

size: NA
J: TRBJ2-4
D: NA
V: TRBV5-6
CDR3: CASSLERPLAKNIQYF
DNA: TGTGCCAGCAGCCTCGAGAGGCCTCTAGCCAAAAACATTCAGTACTTC

size: NA
J: TRBJ2-1
D: TRBD2
V: TRBV6-5
CDR3: CAIGLAGSNEQFF
DNA: TGTGCCATCGGACTAGCGGGATCCAATGAGCAGTTCTTC

size: few
J: TRBJ2-1
D: TRBD2
V: TRBV29-1
CDR3: CSDLTSGGFSNEQFF
DNA: TGCAGCGACCTGACTAGCGGGGGTTTTTCTAATGAGCAGTTCTTC

size: NA
J: TRBJ1-1
D: TRBD1
V: TRBV5-6
CDR3: CASSLDRGNMNTEAFF
DNA: TGTGCCAGCAGCTTGGACAGGGGGAATATGAACACTGAAGCTTTCTTT

size: NA
J: TRBJ2-3
D: TRBD2
V: TRBV11-2
CDR3: CASSWNLAGETDTQYF
DNA: TGTGCCAGCAGCTGGAACCTAGCGGGGGAGACAGATACGCAGTATTTT

size: few
J: TRBJ2-5
D: TRBD1
V: TRBV11-3
CDR3: CASSFPQGTETQYF
DNA: TGTGCCAGCAGCTTTCCACAGGGGACAGAGACCCAGTACTTC

size: NA
J: TRBJ2-7
D: NA
V: TRBV10-3
CDR3: CAISTSDEQYF
DNA: TGTGCCATCAGCACGAGCGACGAGCAGTACTTC

size: few
J: TRBJ2-2
D: NA
V: TRBV30
CDR3: CAWSVRSPGELFF
DNA: TGTGCCTGGAGTGTACGTAGCCCCGGGGAGCTGTTTTTT

size: NA
J: TRBJ2-7
D: TRBD1
V: TRBV11-3
CDR3: CASSLDRVEQYF
DNA: TGTGCCAGCAGCTTGGACAGGGTCGAGCAGTACTTC

size: few
J: TRBJ1-4
D: TRBD1
V: TRBV5-1
CDR3: CASSPRDRGSNEKLFF
DNA: TGCGCCAGCAGCCCCCGGGACAGGGGATCTAATGAAAAACTGTTTTTT

size: NA
J: TRBJ2-3
D: NA
V: TRBV18
CDR3: CASSPGTTTGSSTDTQYF
DNA: TGTGCCAGCTCACCAGGGACCACGACAGGAAGTAGCACAGATACGCAGTATTTT

size: NA
J: TRBJ2-1
D: NA
V: TRBV2
CDR3: CASSRTNNEQFF
DNA: TGTGCCAGCAGTCGGACAAACAATGAGCAGTTCTTC

size: few
J: TRBJ1-1
D: NA
V: TRBV10-3
CDR3: CASSEISSTEAFF
DNA: TGTGCCAGCAGTGAAATTTCGTCGACTGAAGCTTTCTTT

size: few
J: TRBJ2-7
D: NA
V: TRBV29-1
CDR3: CSVEPPGAYEQYF
DNA: TGCAGCGTTGAACCGCCAGGGGCCTACGAGCAGTACTTC

size: few
J: TRBJ1-4
D: TRBD1
V: TRBV30
CDR3: CAWSKQGAEKLFF
DNA: TGTGCCTGGAGCAAGCAGGGGGCGGAAAAACTGTTTTTT

size: few
J: TRBJ1-2
D: NA
V: TRBV7-4
CDR3: CASIPYYGYTF
DNA: TGTGCCAGCATCCCATACTATGGCTACACCTTC

size: NA
J: TRBJ2-5
D: NA
V: TRBV27
CDR3: CASSLSQGQGETQYF
DNA: TGTGCCAGCAGTTTATCCCAGGGTCAGGGAGAGACCCAGTACTTC

size: NA
J: TRBJ2-3
D: TRBD2
V: TRBV7-7
CDR3: CASSTGLADTDTQYF
DNA: TGTGCCAGCAGCACCGGACTAGCGGACACAGATACGCAGTATTTT

size: NA
J: TRBJ2-2
D: TRBD1
V: TRBV2
CDR3: CASSRGTGTGELFF
DNA: TGTGCCAGCTCGAGGGGGACAGGGACCGGGGAGCTGTTTTTT

size: NA
J: TRBJ1-5
D: TRBD1
V: TRBV10-3
CDR3: CAISESRVRQGSSNQPQHF
DNA: TGTGCCATCAGTGAGTCGAGGGTTCGACAGGGATCCTCCAATCAGCCCCAGCATTTT

size: NA
J: TRBJ2-5
D: TRBD2
V: TRBV7-2
CDR3: CASSLEAGGRETQYF
DNA: TGTGCCAGCAGCTTAGAAGCGGGGGGGCGAGAGACCCAGTACTTC

size: NA
J: TRBJ2-3
D: NA
V: TRBV5-4
CDR3: CASSQKITDTQYF
DNA: TGTGCCAGCAGCCAAAAAATCACAGATACGCAGTATTTT

size: few
J: TRBJ1-6
D: TRBD1
V: TRBV7-9
CDR3: CASSLGQGGSPLHF
DNA: TGTGCCAGCAGCCTTGGACAGGGTGGTTCACCCCTCCACTTT

size: NA
J: TRBJ1-1
D: TRBD1
V: TRBV7-3
CDR3: CASSPRGPGEAFF
DNA: TGTGCCAGCAGCCCCAGGGGGCCGGGTGAAGCTTTCTTT

size: few
J: TRBJ2-1
D: NA
V: TRBV28
CDR3: CASTKGQGLDEQFF
DNA: TGTGCCAGCACCAAGGGTCAGGGGTTGGATGAGCAGTTCTTC

size: NA
J: TRBJ1-4
D: NA
V: TRBV15
CDR3: CATRRTVSTNEKLFF
DNA: TGTGCCACCCGACGGACAGTTTCAACTAATGAAAAACTGTTTTTT

size: few
J: TRBJ1-1
D: NA
V: TRBV6-5
CDR3: CASGEGVSTEAFF
DNA: TGTGCCAGCGGAGAGGGGGTATCCACTGAAGCTTTCTTT

size: NA
J: TRBJ2-3
D: NA
V: TRBV18
CDR3: CASSLSQLVVADTQYF
DNA: TGTGCCAGCTCACTCTCTCAACTCGTGGTGGCAGATACGCAGTATTTT

size: few
J: TRBJ1-1
D: NA
V: TRBV6-1
CDR3: CASRATVNTEAFF
DNA: TGTGCCAGCAGGGCAACAGTGAACACTGAAGCTTTCTTT

size: few
J: TRBJ2-3
D: NA
V: TRBV7-2
CDR3: CASSLSSTDTQYF
DNA: TGTGCCAGCAGCTTGTCTAGCACAGATACGCAGTATTTT